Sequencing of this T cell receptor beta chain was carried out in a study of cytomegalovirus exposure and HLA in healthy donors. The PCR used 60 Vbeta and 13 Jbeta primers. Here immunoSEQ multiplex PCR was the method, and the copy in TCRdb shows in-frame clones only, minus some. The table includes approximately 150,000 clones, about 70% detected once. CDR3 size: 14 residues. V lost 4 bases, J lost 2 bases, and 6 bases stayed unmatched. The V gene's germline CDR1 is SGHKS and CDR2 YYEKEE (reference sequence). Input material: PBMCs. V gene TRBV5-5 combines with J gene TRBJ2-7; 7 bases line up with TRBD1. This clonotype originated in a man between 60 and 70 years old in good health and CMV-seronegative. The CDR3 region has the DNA TGTGCCAGCAGCCCGAACAGGGGCCCCTACGAGCAGTACTTC. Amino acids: CASSPNRGPYEQYF.